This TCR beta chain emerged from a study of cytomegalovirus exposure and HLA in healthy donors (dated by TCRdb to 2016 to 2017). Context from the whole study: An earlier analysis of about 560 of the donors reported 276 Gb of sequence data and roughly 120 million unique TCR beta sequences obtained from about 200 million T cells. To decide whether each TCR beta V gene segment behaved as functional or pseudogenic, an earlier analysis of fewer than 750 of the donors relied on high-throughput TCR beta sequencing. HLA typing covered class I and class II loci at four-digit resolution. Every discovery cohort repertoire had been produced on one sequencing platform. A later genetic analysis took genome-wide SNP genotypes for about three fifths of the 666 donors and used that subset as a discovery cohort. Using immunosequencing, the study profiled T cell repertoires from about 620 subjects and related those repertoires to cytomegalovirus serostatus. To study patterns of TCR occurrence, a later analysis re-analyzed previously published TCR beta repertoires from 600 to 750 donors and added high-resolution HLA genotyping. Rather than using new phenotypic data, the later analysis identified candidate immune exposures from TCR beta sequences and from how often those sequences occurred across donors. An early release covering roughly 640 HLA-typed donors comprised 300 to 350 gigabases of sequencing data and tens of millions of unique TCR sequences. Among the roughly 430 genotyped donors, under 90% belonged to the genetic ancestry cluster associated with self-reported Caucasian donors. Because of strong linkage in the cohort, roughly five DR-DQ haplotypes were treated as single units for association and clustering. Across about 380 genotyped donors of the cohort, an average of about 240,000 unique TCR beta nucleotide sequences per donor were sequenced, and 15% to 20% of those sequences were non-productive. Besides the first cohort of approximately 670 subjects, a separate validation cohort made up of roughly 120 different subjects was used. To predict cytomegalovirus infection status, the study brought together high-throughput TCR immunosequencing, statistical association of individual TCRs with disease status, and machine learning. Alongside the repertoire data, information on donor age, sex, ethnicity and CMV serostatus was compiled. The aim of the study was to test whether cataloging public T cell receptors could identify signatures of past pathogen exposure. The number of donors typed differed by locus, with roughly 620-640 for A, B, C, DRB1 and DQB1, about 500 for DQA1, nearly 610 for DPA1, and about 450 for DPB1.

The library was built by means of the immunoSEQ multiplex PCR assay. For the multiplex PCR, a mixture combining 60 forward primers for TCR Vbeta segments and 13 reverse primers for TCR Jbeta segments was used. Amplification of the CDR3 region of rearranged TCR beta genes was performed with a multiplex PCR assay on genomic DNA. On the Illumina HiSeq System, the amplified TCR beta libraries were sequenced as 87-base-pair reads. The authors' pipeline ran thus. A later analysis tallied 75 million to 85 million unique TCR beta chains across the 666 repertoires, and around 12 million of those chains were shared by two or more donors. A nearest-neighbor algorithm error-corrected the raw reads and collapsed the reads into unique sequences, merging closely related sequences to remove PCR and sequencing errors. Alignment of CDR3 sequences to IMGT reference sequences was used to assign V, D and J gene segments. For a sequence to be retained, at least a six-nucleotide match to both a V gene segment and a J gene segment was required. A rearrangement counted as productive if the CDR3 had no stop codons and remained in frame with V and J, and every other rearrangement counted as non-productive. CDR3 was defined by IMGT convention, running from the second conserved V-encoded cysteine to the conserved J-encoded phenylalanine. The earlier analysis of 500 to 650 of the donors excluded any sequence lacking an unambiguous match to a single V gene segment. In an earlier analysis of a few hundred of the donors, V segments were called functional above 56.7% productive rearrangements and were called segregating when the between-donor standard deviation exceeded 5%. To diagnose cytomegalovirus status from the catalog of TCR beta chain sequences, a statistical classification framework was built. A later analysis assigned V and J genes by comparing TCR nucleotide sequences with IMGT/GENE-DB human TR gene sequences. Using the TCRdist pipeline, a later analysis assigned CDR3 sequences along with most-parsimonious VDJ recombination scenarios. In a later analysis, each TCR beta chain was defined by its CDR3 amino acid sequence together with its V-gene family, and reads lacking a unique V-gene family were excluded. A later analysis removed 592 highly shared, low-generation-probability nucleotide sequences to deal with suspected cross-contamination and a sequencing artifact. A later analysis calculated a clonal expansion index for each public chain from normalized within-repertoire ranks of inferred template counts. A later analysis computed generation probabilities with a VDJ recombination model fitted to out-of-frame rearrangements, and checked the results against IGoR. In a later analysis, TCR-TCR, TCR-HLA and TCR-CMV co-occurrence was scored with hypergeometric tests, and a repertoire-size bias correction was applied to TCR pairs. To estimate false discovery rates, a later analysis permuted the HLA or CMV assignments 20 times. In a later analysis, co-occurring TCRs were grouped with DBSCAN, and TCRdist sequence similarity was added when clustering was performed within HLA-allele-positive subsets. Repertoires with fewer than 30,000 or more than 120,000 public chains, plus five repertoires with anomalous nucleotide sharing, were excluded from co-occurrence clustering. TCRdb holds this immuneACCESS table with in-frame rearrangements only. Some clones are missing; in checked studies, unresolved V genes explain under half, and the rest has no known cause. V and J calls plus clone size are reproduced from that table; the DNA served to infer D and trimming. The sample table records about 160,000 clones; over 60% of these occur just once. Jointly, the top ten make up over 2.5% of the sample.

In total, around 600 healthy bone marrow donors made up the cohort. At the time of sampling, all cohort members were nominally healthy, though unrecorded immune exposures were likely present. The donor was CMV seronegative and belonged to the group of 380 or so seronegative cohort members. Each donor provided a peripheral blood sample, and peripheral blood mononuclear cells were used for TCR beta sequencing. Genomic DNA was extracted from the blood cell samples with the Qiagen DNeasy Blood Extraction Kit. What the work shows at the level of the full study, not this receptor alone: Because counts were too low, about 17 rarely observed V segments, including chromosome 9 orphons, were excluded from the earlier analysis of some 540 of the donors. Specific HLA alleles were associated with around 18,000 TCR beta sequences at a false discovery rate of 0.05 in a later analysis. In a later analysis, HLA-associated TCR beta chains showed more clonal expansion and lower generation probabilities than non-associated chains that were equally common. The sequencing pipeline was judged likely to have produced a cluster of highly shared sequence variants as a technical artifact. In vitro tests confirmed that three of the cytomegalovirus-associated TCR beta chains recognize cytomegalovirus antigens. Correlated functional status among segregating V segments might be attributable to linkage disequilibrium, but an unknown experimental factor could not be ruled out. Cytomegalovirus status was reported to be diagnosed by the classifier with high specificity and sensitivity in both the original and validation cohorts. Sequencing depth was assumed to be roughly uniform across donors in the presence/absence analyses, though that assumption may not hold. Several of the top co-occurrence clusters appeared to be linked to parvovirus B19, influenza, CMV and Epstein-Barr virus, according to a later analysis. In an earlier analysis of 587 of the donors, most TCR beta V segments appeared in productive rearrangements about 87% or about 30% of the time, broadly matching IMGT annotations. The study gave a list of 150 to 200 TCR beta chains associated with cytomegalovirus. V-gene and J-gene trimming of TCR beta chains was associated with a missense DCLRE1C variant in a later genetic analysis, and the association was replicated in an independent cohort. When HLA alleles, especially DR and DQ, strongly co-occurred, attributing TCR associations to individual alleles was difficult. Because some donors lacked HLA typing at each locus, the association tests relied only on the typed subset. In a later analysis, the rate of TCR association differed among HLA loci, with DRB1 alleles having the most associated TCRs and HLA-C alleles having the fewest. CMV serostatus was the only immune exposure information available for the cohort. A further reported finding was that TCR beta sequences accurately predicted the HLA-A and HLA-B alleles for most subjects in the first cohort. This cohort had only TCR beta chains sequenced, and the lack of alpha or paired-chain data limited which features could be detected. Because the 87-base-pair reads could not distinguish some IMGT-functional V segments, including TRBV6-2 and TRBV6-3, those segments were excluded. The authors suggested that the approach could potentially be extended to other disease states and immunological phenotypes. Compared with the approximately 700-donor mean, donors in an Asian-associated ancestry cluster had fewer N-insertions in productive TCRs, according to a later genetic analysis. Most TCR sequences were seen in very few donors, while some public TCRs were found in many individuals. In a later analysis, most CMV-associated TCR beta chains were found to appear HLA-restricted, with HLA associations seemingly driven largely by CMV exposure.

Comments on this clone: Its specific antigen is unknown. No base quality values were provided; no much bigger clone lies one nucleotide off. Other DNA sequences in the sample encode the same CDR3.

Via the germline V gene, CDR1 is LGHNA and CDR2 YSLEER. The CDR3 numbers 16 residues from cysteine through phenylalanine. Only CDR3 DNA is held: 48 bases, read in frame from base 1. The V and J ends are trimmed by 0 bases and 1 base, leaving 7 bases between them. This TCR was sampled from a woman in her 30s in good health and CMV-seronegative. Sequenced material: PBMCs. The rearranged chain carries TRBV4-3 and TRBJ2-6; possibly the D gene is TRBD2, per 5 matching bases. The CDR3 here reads CASSQDRGSGANVLTF. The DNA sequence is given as TGCGCCAGCAGCCAAGATCGAGGGTCTGGGGCCAACGTCCTGACTTTC.